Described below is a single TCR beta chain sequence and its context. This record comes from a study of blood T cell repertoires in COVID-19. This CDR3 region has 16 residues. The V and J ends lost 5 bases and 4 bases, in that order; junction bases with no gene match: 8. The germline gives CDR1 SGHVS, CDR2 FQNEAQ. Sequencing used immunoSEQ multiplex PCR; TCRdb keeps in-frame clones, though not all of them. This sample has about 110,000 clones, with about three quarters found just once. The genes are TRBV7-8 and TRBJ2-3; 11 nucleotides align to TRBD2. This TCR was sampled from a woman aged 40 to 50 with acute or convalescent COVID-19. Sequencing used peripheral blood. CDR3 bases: TGTGCCAGCAGCCATAGGCAACTAGCGGGGGCAGATACGCAGTATTTT. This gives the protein CASSHRQLAGADTQYF.